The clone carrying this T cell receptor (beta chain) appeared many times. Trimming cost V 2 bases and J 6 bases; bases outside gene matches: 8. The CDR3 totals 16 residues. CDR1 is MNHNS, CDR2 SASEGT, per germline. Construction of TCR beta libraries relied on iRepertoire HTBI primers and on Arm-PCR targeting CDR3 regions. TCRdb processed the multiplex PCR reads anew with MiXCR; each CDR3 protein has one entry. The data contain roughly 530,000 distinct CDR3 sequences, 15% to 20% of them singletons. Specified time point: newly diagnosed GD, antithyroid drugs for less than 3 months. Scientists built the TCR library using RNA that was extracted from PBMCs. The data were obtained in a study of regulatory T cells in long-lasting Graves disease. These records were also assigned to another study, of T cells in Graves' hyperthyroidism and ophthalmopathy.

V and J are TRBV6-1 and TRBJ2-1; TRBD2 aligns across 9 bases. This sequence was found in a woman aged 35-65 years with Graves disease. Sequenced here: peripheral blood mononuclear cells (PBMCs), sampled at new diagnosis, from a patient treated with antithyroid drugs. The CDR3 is CASSELRGGWGNEQFF. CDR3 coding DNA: TGTGCCAGCAGTGAACTGCGGGGGGGCTGGGGCAATGAGCAGTTCTTC.